This is a list of T cell receptor beta chains from one sample in a study of OX40 agonist ivuxolimab in advanced cancers. Clones were sequenced by immunoSEQ multiplex PCR, and TCRdb holds only the in-frame ones, with some missing. The data show 55,000 to 75,000 clones, approximately 90% seen once. This specimen consisted of CD4+ or CD8+ T cells sorted from blood, obtained in a trial of the OX40 agonist ivuxolimab. These receptors all stem from an adult with an advanced solid tumor such as melanoma, head and neck, liver or kidney cancer. CDR3s include the opening cysteine and the closing phenylalanine or tryptophan. Not all rows give a size; the values are once, few, many and, for expanded clones, a class.

V gene: TRBV28
CDR3 length: 12
clone size: -
J gene: TRBJ1-1
CDR3 protein: CASKLTDTEAFF

V gene: TRBV6-1
CDR3 length: 15
clone size: -
J gene: TRBJ1-1
CDR3 protein: CASSEFNAPYTEAFF

V gene: TRBV28
CDR3 length: 16
clone size: -
J gene: TRBJ2-7
CDR3 protein: CASRRGGGSGTYEQYF

V gene: TRBV9
CDR3 length: 15
clone size: -
J gene: TRBJ2-1
CDR3 protein: CASSVAERGGNEQFF

V gene: TRBV4-1
CDR3 length: 14
clone size: -
J gene: TRBJ1-5
CDR3 protein: CASSHVTGTQPQHF

V gene: TRBV5-5
CDR3 length: 16
clone size: -
J gene: TRBJ2-1
CDR3 protein: CASSLPRASEDNEQFF

V gene: TRBV7-6
CDR3 length: 17
clone size: once
J gene: TRBJ2-2
CDR3 protein: CASSPHPGGSNTGELFF

V gene: TRBV5-1
CDR3 length: 15
clone size: -
J gene: TRBJ2-5
CDR3 protein: CASSLGTAYQETQYF

V gene: TRBV27
CDR3 length: 18
clone size: -
J gene: TRBJ2-2
CDR3 protein: CASSLILGAVVLSGALFF

V gene: TRBV7-9
CDR3 length: 15
clone size: -
J gene: TRBJ2-5
CDR3 protein: CASSLGLAGRETQYF

V gene: TRBV29-1
CDR3 length: 12
clone size: -
J gene: TRBJ2-1
CDR3 protein: CSTSGSYNEQFF

V gene: TRBV19
CDR3 length: 15
clone size: -
J gene: TRBJ2-7
CDR3 protein: CASSKLAGGSYEQYF

V gene: TRBV5-1
CDR3 length: 18
clone size: -
J gene: TRBJ2-2
CDR3 protein: CASSLSPSGGTNTGELFF

V gene: TRBV11-3
CDR3 length: 13
clone size: -
J gene: TRBJ2-5
CDR3 protein: CASSLGGGETQYF

V gene: TRBV18
CDR3 length: 14
clone size: -
J gene: TRBJ1-1
CDR3 protein: CASSQATGATEAFF

V gene: TRBV10-3
CDR3 length: 14
clone size: -
J gene: TRBJ2-5
CDR3 protein: CAISLGGQGETQYF

V gene: TRBV18
CDR3 length: 15
clone size: -
J gene: TRBJ1-1
CDR3 protein: CASSPKRQGGTEAFF

V gene: TRBV19
CDR3 length: 15
clone size: -
J gene: TRBJ2-7
CDR3 protein: CASSTSGTASYEQYF

V gene: TRBV4-2
CDR3 length: 17
clone size: -
J gene: TRBJ2-6
CDR3 protein: CASSQETGPSGANVLTF

V gene: TRBV5-6
CDR3 length: 12
clone size: -
J gene: TRBJ2-7
CDR3 protein: CASSFSSLEQYF

V gene: TRBV7-9
CDR3 length: 13
clone size: -
J gene: TRBJ2-3
CDR3 protein: CASSQEVTDTQYF

V gene: TRBV6-5
CDR3 length: 15
clone size: -
J gene: TRBJ1-2
CDR3 protein: CASSYGGGLSYGYTF

V gene: TRBV7-9
CDR3 length: 15
clone size: -
J gene: TRBJ1-1
CDR3 protein: CASSLGAGAATEAFF

V gene: TRBV5-1
CDR3 length: 15
clone size: -
J gene: TRBJ1-3
CDR3 protein: CASSLNGQSGNTIYF

V gene: TRBV28
CDR3 length: 14
clone size: -
J gene: TRBJ2-2
CDR3 protein: CASSLGQGGGELFF

V gene: TRBV29-1
CDR3 length: 11
clone size: -
J gene: TRBJ2-1
CDR3 protein: CSVATYNEQFF

V gene: TRBV18
CDR3 length: 14
clone size: -
J gene: TRBJ1-2
CDR3 protein: CASSPGRGDYGYTF

V gene: TRBV5-8
CDR3 length: 12
clone size: once
J gene: TRBJ2-3
CDR3 protein: CASSPSTDTQYF

V gene: TRBV6-1
CDR3 length: 19
clone size: -
J gene: TRBJ2-5
CDR3 protein: CASSEPPLGGLAGQETQYF

V gene: TRBV7-9
CDR3 length: 13
clone size: -
J gene: TRBJ2-3
CDR3 protein: CASSTSTEDTQYF

V gene: TRBV19
CDR3 length: 15
clone size: -
J gene: TRBJ1-1
CDR3 protein: CASSTPDRGHTEAFF

V gene: TRBV19
CDR3 length: 16
clone size: -
J gene: TRBJ2-5
CDR3 protein: CASSSRGGWGKETQYF

V gene: TRBV6-5
CDR3 length: 13
clone size: -
J gene: TRBJ1-1
CDR3 protein: CASSPRGHTEAFF

V gene: TRBV9
CDR3 length: 15
clone size: -
J gene: TRBJ2-7
CDR3 protein: CASSSSSGGVDEQYF

V gene: TRBV11-3
CDR3 length: 15
clone size: once
J gene: TRBJ2-7
CDR3 protein: CASSLDPRLAYEQYF

V gene: TRBV2
CDR3 length: 15
clone size: -
J gene: TRBJ2-3
CDR3 protein: CASSDVGTAIDTQYF

V gene: TRBV11-3
CDR3 length: 15
clone size: -
J gene: TRBJ2-1
CDR3 protein: CASSLVTSGDNEQFF

V gene: TRBV2
CDR3 length: 15
clone size: -
J gene: TRBJ2-2
CDR3 protein: CASREREGHTGELFF

V gene: TRBV5-1
CDR3 length: 14
clone size: once
J gene: TRBJ2-7
CDR3 protein: CASSLLQGPYEQYF

V gene: TRBV4-1
CDR3 length: 13
clone size: once
J gene: TRBJ2-7
CDR3 protein: CASSQVQGVEQYF

V gene: TRBV6-5
CDR3 length: 16
clone size: -
J gene: TRBJ2-1
CDR3 protein: CASSYGGGVSYNEQFF

V gene: TRBV30
CDR3 length: 13
clone size: -
J gene: TRBJ1-5
CDR3 protein: CAWSGRGNQPQHF

V gene: TRBV2
CDR3 length: 16
clone size: -
J gene: TRBJ2-7
CDR3 protein: CASSPFTGTGGREQYF

V gene: TRBV28
CDR3 length: 18
clone size: -
J gene: TRBJ2-5
CDR3 protein: CASSSLGLAGGREETQYF

V gene: TRBV19
CDR3 length: 17
clone size: -
J gene: TRBJ1-3
CDR3 protein: CASSGIRAGLSGNTIYF

V gene: TRBV11-1
CDR3 length: 15
clone size: once
J gene: TRBJ2-3
CDR3 protein: CASSPRLAATGTQYF

V gene: TRBV7-6
CDR3 length: 17
clone size: -
J gene: TRBJ2-3
CDR3 protein: CASSFLNSGGATDTQYF

V gene: TRBV27
CDR3 length: 13
clone size: -
J gene: TRBJ1-1
CDR3 protein: CASSLDRGTEAFF